One and the same sample provided the 24 T cell receptor beta chains below, sequenced in a study of blood T cell repertoires in COVID-19. Method: immunoSEQ multiplex PCR; TCRdb's copy keeps in-frame clones and lacks some. The repertoire has 300,000 to 400,000 clones, 87% of them found once; the top ten carry about 6%. Sequencing input: peripheral blood. The receptors were sampled from a woman aged 45-65 years with COVID-19, enrolled during active disease.

The table lists this clone with a few counts. The rearrangement joins TRBV5-1 to TRBJ2-7; tentative D call: TRBD1 (6 bases). V was pared by 4 bases and J by 3 bases, with 14 bases between. Per the germline V gene, CDR1 is SGHRS and CDR2 is YFSETQ. The CDR3 contains 14 residues. The CDR3 reads CASSRRDTVYEQYF. In DNA form, the CDR3 reads TGCGCCAGCAGCCGCCGGGACACCGTCTACGAGCAGTACTTC. The variable domain in full, completed from reference TRBV5-1 and TRBJ2-7, reads KAGVTQTPRYLIKTRGQQVTLSCSPISGHRSVSWYQQTPGQGLQFLFEYFSETQRNKGNFPGRFSGRQFSNSRSEMNVSTLELGDSALYLCASSRRDTVYEQYFGPGTRLTVT.

This chain uses TRBV19 with TRBJ1-5; D might be TRBD1 (5 bases). The V and J ends lost 8 bases and 6 bases respectively, with 14 bases between them. This CDR3 has 13 residues. Germline V gives CDR1 LNHDA, CDR2 SQIVND (reference sequence). CDR3 coding DNA: TGTGCCAGTGACCGGACGGGGGGTCAGCCCCAGCATTTT. It encodes CASDRTGGQPQHF.

The V and J genes are TRBV6-2 or TRBV6-3 and TRBJ1-6; D perhaps matches TRBD1 (5 bases). V was shortened by 7 bases and J by 10 bases, with 17 bases between the two germline ends. The length of the CDR3 is 14 residues. In germline, CDR1 is MNHEY, CDR2 SVGEGT. The CDR3 DNA sequence: TGTGCCAGCAACCCGGCCCTGGACAACTCACCCCTCCACTTT. Protein: CASNPALDNSPLHF.

The chain links TRBV12-3 or TRBV12-4 to TRBJ2-1; TRBD2 is a possible D gene (5 bases). This CDR3 has 13 amino acids. The ends were cut back, 5 bases at V and 4 bases at J, with 9 bases in the middle. The DNA of the CDR3 is TGTGCCAGCAGTCCCGCGGGTTACAATGAGCAGTTCTTC. Its protein is CASSPAGYNEQFF.

The genes are TRBV5-1 and TRBJ2-3; TRBD2 agrees at 8 bases. V trimming: 4 bases; J trimming: 6 bases; junction bases outside the gene matches: 10. Germline V gives CDR1 SGHRS, CDR2 YFSETQ. The CDR3 sequence is 15 residues long. CDR3 DNA: TGCGCCAGCAGCGCATCCGGGACTAGAGGGGATACGCAGTATTTT. It encodes CASSASGTRGDTQYF.

The chain uses TRBV4-2 and TRBJ2-1; 7 bases are shared with TRBD2. The CDR3 runs 16 residues. In germline, CDR1 is LGHNA, CDR2 YNFKEQ. The trim removed 0 bases at V and 1 base at J, leaving 3 bases unmatched. CDR3 loop: CASSQEASGSYNEQFF. The CDR3 DNA reads as TGTGCCAGCAGCCAAGAGGCTAGCGGATCCTACAATGAGCAGTTCTTC.

The CDR3 sequence: CASSLYSVSTDTQYF. In DNA form, the CDR3 reads TGCGCCAGCAGCTTGTACTCGGTTAGCACAGATACGCAGTATTTT. V usage is TRBV5-1 and J usage is TRBJ2-3; D gene uncertain. Germline assignment: CDR1 SGHRS and CDR2 YFSETQ. This CDR3 is built from 15 residues. The germline V and J ends were trimmed by 1 base and 0 bases, with 9 bases remaining between them.

The chain links TRBV12-3 or TRBV12-4 to TRBJ1-3, with no clear D. The CDR3 length is 13 residues. The V gene lost 9 bases and the J gene lost 4 bases, with 13 bases spanning the gap. The CDR3 loop reads CASRSAGGNTIYF. CDR3 nucleotides: TGTGCCAGTCGGTCCGCCGGGGGAAACACCATATATTTT.

CDR3 region: CASSEVWGRYNEQFF. The DNA for the CDR3 is TGTGCCAGCAGTGAAGTTTGGGGCCGCTACAATGAGCAGTTCTTC. The chain recombines TRBV25-1 with TRBJ2-1; D is possibly TRBD1 (5 bases). CDR1 and CDR2 (germline): MGHDK, SYGVNS. The V end lost 2 bases, the J end lost 3 bases, and 11 bases lay between the germline ends. This CDR3 is 15 amino acids long.

The chain uses TRBV7-9 and TRBJ2-5, with no clear D. V lost 1 base, J lost 5 bases, and 14 bases lay in between. The germline CDR1 and CDR2 sequences are SEHNR and FQNEAQ (reference sequence). The CDR3 is 15 amino acids. The CDR3 DNA is TGTGCCAGCAGCTTAGGGAATCCCACCGGGGAGACCCAGTACTTC. Translated: CASSLGNPTGETQYF.

This sequence joins TRBV9 and TRBJ2-1, with 9 positions matching TRBD2. Trimming took 4 bases from V and 0 from J; bases not matched to a gene: 2. The CDR3 has 15 residues. The germline CDR1 and CDR2 sequences are SGDLS and YYNGEE. The CDR3 DNA reads as TGTGCCAGCAGCCTAGCGGGAAGCTCCTACAATGAGCAGTTCTTC. This encodes CASSLAGSSYNEQFF.

There are a few counts of this clone. The rearrangement uses TRBV5-1 and TRBJ2-7, with D perhaps TRBD2 (6 bases). In germline, CDR1 is SGHRS, CDR2 YFSETQ. CDR3 size: 12 residues. Trimming pared 6 bases from V and 5 bases from J, leaving 12 bases between. The CDR3 sequence is CASTFRGDEQYF. The CDR3 DNA reads TGCGCCAGCACCTTCCGCGGGGACGAGCAGTACTTC.

This chain connects TRBV27 to TRBJ2-7, with TRBD1 matching over 8 bases. The CDR3 runs 18 residues. Germline V gives CDR1 MNHEY, CDR2 SMNVEV (reference sequence). The trim removed 0 bases at V and 1 base at J, leaving 11 bases unmatched. The CDR3 region is CASSLSGGDRGFSYEQYF. For the CDR3, the DNA is TGTGCCAGCAGTTTATCGGGGGGCGACAGGGGCTTTTCCTACGAGCAGTACTTC.

This clone was found once. V and J are TRBV6-6 and TRBJ1-1, with 10 bases aligning to TRBD1. Trimming cost V 6 bases and J 1 base; bases outside gene matches: 8. Looked up from germline, CDR1 is MNHNY and CDR2 is SVGAGI (reference sequence). This CDR3 contains 16 residues. CDR3 DNA: TGTGCCAGCAGACCACCGACAGGGGGCAGGAACACTGAAGCTTTCTTT. Its protein is CASRPPTGGRNTEAFF.

The J gene is TRBJ2-1, the V gene TRBV5-1; a weak D match, TRBD2 (6 bases). Germline values: CDR1 SGHRS, CDR2 YFSETQ. The CDR3 sequence is 15 residues long. The germline V and J ends were trimmed by 0 bases and 7 bases, with 14 bases remaining between them. The CDR3 bases are TGCGCCAGCAGCTTGGAGGCGGAACGGGGGAATGAGCAGTTCTTC. Protein product: CASSLEAERGNEQFF.

The chain combines TRBV7-2 with TRBJ2-3; D may be TRBD2 (5 bases). The CDR3 loop spans 15 amino acids. Looked up from germline, CDR1 is SGHTA and CDR2 is FQGNSA. Trimming cost V 4 bases and J 3 bases, with 14 bases left between them. The CDR3 protein is CASSSRLPGTDTQYF. As DNA, the CDR3 is TGTGCCAGCAGCTCCCGGCTCCCGGGGACAGATACGCAGTATTTT. The whole variable domain, remainder taken from reference TRBV7-2 and TRBJ2-3, is GAGVSQSPSNKVTEKGKDVELRCDPISGHTALYWYRQSLGQGLEFLIYFQGNSAPDKSGLPSDRFSAERTGGSVSTLTIQRTQQEDSAVYLCASSSRLPGTDTQYFGPGTRLTVL.

The V gene is TRBV28, the J gene TRBJ1-5, with D perhaps TRBD1 (6 bases). Germline values: CDR1 MDHEN, CDR2 SYDVKM. Between the trimmed V and J ends, which lost 7 bases and 11 bases, there was a span of 24 bases. This CDR3 contains 15 residues. In DNA, the CDR3 is TGTGCCAGCAAATATTCAGGGGCCACCTTATTCGCCCAGCATTTT. Residues: CASKYSGATLFAQHF. The whole variable domain, remainder taken from reference TRBV28 and TRBJ1-5, is DVKVTQSSRYLVKRTGEKVFLECVQDMDHENMFWYRQDPGLGLRLIYFSYDVKMKEKGDIPEGYSVSREKKERFSLILESASTNQTSMYLCASKYSGATLFAQHFGDGTRLSIL.

The DNA for the CDR3 is TGCAGTGTCAAAGGGGGTTCCGGAGCTTTCTTT. The encoded protein is CSVKGGSGAFF. This chain connects TRBV20-1 to TRBJ1-1; a possible D gene is TRBD1 (6 bases). With 7 bases removed from V and 10 bases from J, the gap between germline ends came to 16 bases. The CDR3 has 11 amino acids. The germline V gene has CDR1 DFQATT and CDR2 SNEGSKA (reference sequence).

A note on this clone: Sequence at one end of the junction differs from germline and may be a read error. The V gene is TRBV18, the J gene TRBJ2-5; TRBD1 matches at 11 bases. CDR3 size: 18 residues. CDR1 and CDR2 from the germline V gene are KGHSH and LQKENI. The CDR3: CASSPRPGQGAREETQYF. The CDR3, as DNA: TGTGCCAGCTCGCCACGCCCCGGACAGGGGGCGAGAGAAGAGACCCAGTACTTC.

This clone appeared once. This rearrangement joins TRBV27 to TRBJ2-3; 10 nucleotides align to TRBD2. J lost 0 bases, V lost 9 bases, and 15 bases had no gene match. The CDR3 covers 18 residues. Per germline, CDR1 MNHEY and CDR2 SMNVEV (reference sequence). CDR3 sequence: CASSSRGGTSVSTDTQYF. In nucleotides, the CDR3 is TGTGCCAGTAGCTCCAGAGGGGGGACTAGCGTCAGCACAGATACGCAGTATTTT.

The chain joins TRBV29-1 to TRBJ1-1; 7 bases are a match to TRBD1. The CDR3 totals 13 residues. Trimming cost V 7 bases and J 4 bases; bases outside gene matches: 9. Germline V gene lookup returns CDR1 SQVTM and CDR2 ANQGSEA. The CDR3 region is CSGKQGSGTEAFF. CDR3 in DNA: TGCAGCGGCAAACAGGGGTCTGGCACTGAAGCTTTCTTT.

V usage is TRBV7-9 and J usage is TRBJ2-1, with 9 positions matching TRBD1. V shed 5 bases, J shed 7 bases, and the junction held 9 bases outside the gene matches. The CDR3 is 15 amino acids. The germline CDR1 and CDR2 sequences are SEHNR and FQNEAQ (reference sequence). In DNA, the CDR3 is TGTGCCAGCAGCCCCGGGACAGGGTGGGGGAATGAGCAGTTCTTC. Encoded protein: CASSPGTGWGNEQFF.

The V and J genes are TRBV6-1 and TRBJ1-5; possible D gene TRBD1, 5 bases. The CDR3 covers 17 residues. Germline V CDR1 and CDR2: MNHNS, SASEGT. The V end was cut by 0 bases, the J end by 6 bases, with 18 bases between. CDR3 sequence reads: CASSEARSWGGLQPQHF. CDR3 coding DNA: TGTGCCAGCAGTGAAGCGAGGTCATGGGGGGGTCTTCAGCCCCAGCATTTT.

V gene TRBV7-8 combines with J gene TRBJ2-6, with D possibly being TRBD2 (6 bases). V lost 2 bases, J lost 1 base, and 12 bases lay in between. Germline V gives CDR1 SGHVS, CDR2 FQNEAQ. This CDR3 has 17 amino acids. The CDR3 coding sequence is TGTGCCAGCAGCTTAACTACTAGCAGGTCTGGGGCCAACGTCCTGACTTTC. It encodes CASSLTTSRSGANVLTF.